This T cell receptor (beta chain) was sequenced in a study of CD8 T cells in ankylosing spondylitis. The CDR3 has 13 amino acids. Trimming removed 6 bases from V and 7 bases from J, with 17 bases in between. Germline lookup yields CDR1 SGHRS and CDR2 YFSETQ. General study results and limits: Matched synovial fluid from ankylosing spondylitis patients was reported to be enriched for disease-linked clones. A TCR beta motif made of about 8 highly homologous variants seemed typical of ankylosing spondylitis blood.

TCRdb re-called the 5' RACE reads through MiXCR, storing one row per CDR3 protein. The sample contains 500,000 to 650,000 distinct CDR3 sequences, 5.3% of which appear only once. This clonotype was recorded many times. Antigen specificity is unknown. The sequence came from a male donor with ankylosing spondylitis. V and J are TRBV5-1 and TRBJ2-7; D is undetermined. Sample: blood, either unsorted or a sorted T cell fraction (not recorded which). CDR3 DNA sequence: TGCGCCAGCATGGGCGCAATCTCCAGGGAGCAGTACTTC. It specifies CASMGAISREQYF. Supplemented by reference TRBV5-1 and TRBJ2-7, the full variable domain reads KAGVTQTPRYLIKTRGQQVTLSCSPISGHRSVSWYQQTPGQGLQFLFEYFSETQRNKGNFPGRFSGRQFSNSRSEMNVSTLELGDSALYLCASMGAISREQYFGPGTRLTVT.